A selection of T cell receptor beta chains follows, all from one sample in a study of CD8+ T cells in alopecia areata. Profiled with immunoSEQ multiplex PCR; TCRdb holds only in-frame clones, not every one. The sample records fewer than 250,000 clones, around 60% being singletons. The sample was CD4+ T cells sorted from blood, taken around week 50, from a patient treated with tofacitinib. The receptors originated from a human donor with alopecia areata. CDR3s include the opening cysteine and the closing phenylalanine or tryptophan.

CASSQGEGYGYTF	TRBV2	TRBJ1-2
CASRPSGGQNNEQFF	TRBV6-5	TRBJ2-1
CASSYYRGETQYF	TRBV6-6	TRBJ2-5
CSVAAGTGGGGATF	TRBV29-1	TRBJ1-2
CASSLAAGLTQGYTF	TRBV7-2	TRBJ1-2
CASSEYGDGIKTQYF	TRBV25-1	TRBJ2-5
CASSLVIVQGTQYF	TRBV7-2	TRBJ2-3
CSASPQETQYF	TRBV29-1	TRBJ2-5
CASSIRDGYEQYF	TRBV27	TRBJ2-7
CASSLLAGTHTGELFF	TRBV19	TRBJ2-2
CASSGTRGGEFF	TRBV5-6	TRBJ2-1
CASSLNDRESSPLHF	TRBV5-1	TRBJ1-6
CAWAGTYNSPLHF	TRBV30	TRBJ1-6
CASSLGGVSTDTQYF	TRBV5-1	TRBJ2-3
CAIGGHLPMIGYTF	TRBV10-3	TRBJ1-2
CASSLSYGYTF	TRBV27	TRBJ1-2
CAIRTSGGAGTQYF	TRBV10-3	TRBJ2-5
CAWSGTAMNTEAFF	TRBV30	TRBJ1-1
CSVLGRDNEKLFF	TRBV29-1	TRBJ1-4
CASSEAWTKSYTF	TRBV2	TRBJ1-2
CASSSKTGAHVTDTQYF	TRBV5-1	TRBJ2-3
CASSPLAGGDTQYF	TRBV4-3	TRBJ2-3
CASMRRVGQPQHF	TRBV27	TRBJ1-5
CASRLGEVASSPLHF	TRBV6-5	TRBJ1-6
CASSFGQPATNEKLFF	TRBV5-6	TRBJ1-4
CASNRGPYYGYTF	TRBV6-6	TRBJ1-2
CAWSIRQDPSNGYTF	TRBV30	TRBJ1-2
CASSQDRNEQFF	TRBV2	TRBJ2-1
CASSSYDRAGYF	TRBV2	TRBJ2-4
CASSGNRVSEAFF	TRBV25-1	TRBJ1-1
CAISTVSYEQYF	TRBV10-3	TRBJ2-7
CASSSTLTSGGTFGFF	TRBV7-2	TRBJ2-1
CSVEIGGGDGYTF	TRBV29-1	TRBJ1-2
CASSTGGGSEAFF	TRBV5-1	TRBJ1-1
CASSFLGLALTEAFF	TRBV28	TRBJ1-1
CASMDRASGELFF	TRBV2	TRBJ2-2
CASSLLSQPQHF	TRBV7-2	TRBJ1-5
CASSYTSGRNQETQYF	TRBV10-3	TRBJ2-5
CATRTGSYGYTF	TRBV25-1	TRBJ1-2
CSARPQETQYF	TRBV20-1	TRBJ2-5
CASSNGGKANVLTF	TRBV27	TRBJ2-6
CASSLEVGEEKLFF	TRBV5-1	TRBJ1-4
CAWLQGGTEAFF	TRBV30	TRBJ1-1
CAISSGAQDSNQPQHF	TRBV10-3	TRBJ1-5
CASSAVHWNTEAFF	TRBV2	TRBJ1-1
CASSLAVGSTGVYF	TRBV7-8	TRBJ2-7
CASNLVGNTGELFF	TRBV7-9	TRBJ2-2
CSVDGGTGNTIYF	TRBV29-1	TRBJ1-3